This T cell receptor beta chain is drawn from a study of blood T cell repertoires in COVID-19. This CDR3 has 14 amino acids. Germline V lookup: CDR1 MNHEY, CDR2 SMNVEV (reference sequence). V dropped 8 bases and J dropped 4 bases, with 15 bases sitting between them. Only in-frame clones appear in the TCRdb table, and some are missing; sequencing was by immunoSEQ multiplex PCR. The table shows 200,000 to 250,000 clones, with more than 75% occurring only once. The sequenced sample consisted of PBMCs or T cells enriched from blood (not recorded which). This TCR was sampled from a woman aged 45-59 years who had recovered from COVID-19. The chain recombines TRBV27 with TRBJ1-5, with TRBD1 as a possible D gene (6 bases). This CDR3 is CASGIQGRNQPQHF. For the CDR3, the DNA is TGTGCCAGCGGGATACAGGGCCGTAATCAGCCCCAGCATTTT.